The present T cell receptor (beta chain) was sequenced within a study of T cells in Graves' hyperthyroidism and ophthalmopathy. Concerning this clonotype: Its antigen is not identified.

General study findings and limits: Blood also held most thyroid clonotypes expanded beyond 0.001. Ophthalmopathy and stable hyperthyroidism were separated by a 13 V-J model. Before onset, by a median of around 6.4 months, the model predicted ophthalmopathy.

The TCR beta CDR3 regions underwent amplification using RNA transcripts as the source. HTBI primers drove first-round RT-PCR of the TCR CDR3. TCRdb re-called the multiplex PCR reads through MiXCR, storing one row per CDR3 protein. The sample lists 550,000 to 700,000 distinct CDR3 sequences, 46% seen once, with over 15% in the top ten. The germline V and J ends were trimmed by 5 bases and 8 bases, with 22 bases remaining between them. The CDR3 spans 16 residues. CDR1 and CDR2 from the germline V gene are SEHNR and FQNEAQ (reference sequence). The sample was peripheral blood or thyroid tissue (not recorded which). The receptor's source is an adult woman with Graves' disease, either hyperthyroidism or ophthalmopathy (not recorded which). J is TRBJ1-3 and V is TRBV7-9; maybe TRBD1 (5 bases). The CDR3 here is CASSGRPGTYGYTIYF. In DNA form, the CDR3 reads TGTGCCAGCAGCGGGCGGCCCGGGACCTATGGCTACACCATATATTTT.